This TCR beta chain was captured by sequencing in a study of T cells in Graves' hyperthyroidism and ophthalmopathy. RNA transcripts served as the template for amplifying TCR beta CDR3 regions. An initial round of RT-PCR targeting the TCR CDR3 relied on the HTBI primer set. From the multiplex PCR reads, TCRdb called clonotypes with MiXCR, one entry per CDR3 protein. This table holds 300,000 to 400,000 distinct CDR3 sequences, around a sixth found once. The CDR3 runs 14 residues. In germline, CDR1 is SGHDT, CDR2 YYEEEE. V shed 5 bases, J shed 5 bases, and the junction held 5 bases outside the gene matches. Newly diagnosed patients aged 18 to 65 had hyperthyroidism of under 2 months' duration. The diagnostic basis comprised clinical symptoms, serum thyroxine and TRAb, thyroid ultrasound and orbital computed tomography. In this sample, this clonotype turned up many times.

This receptor was obtained from a woman aged 45 to 65 with Graves' hyperthyroidism. The V gene is TRBV5-6, the J gene TRBJ2-1; TRBD1 matches 9 bases. The sequencing sample was made of blood. CDR3 sequence (DNA): TGTGCCAGCAGTTTCGGGACAGGGAACAATGAGCAGTTCTTC. It yields the protein CASSFGTGNNEQFF.